This TCR beta chain was sequenced in a study of PD-1 blockade in classical Hodgkin lymphoma. The method was immunoSEQ multiplex PCR; TCRdb's version includes in-frame clones alone and lacks a portion of them. The table has about 84,000 clones, approximately 88% seen once. Germline CDR1 reads SGHTA; CDR2 reads FQGNSA. V shed 5 bases, J shed 12 bases, and the junction held 10 bases outside the gene matches. The CDR3 is made up of 13 amino acids. Overall study findings and caveats: Only CD4+ TCR diversity, not CD8+, had risen significantly by C4D1. Anyone who began nivolumab under 1 year after ASCT was excluded.

As concerns this clone: The antigen is undetermined.

All the patients suffered relapse after autologous stem cell transplantation, and brentuximab vedotin exposure differed. Sequenced material: peripheral blood mononuclear cells (PBMCs), taken at baseline. The rearrangement joins TRBV7-2 to TRBJ2-1; TRBD2 matches at 7 bases. The receptor's source is a human donor with classical Hodgkin lymphoma. Here the CDR3 DNA reads TGTGCCAGCAGCGTCGGCACTAGCGCCGGGCAGTTCTTC. Its protein product is CASSVGTSAGQFF.